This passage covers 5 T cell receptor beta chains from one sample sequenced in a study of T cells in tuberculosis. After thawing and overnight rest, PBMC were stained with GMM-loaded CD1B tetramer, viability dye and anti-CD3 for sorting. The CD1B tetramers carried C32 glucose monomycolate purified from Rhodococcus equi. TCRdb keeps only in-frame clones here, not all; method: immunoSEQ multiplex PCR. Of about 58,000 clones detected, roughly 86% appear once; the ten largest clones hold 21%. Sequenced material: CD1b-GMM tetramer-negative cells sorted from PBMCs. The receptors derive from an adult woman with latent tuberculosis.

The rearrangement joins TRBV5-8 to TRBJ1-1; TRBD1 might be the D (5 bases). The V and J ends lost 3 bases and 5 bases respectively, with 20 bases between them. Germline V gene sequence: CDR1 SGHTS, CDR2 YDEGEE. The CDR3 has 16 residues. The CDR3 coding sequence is TGTGCCAGCAGCTGGAATGGGGTGGGGAGGGGAACTGAAGCTTTCTTT. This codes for CASSWNGVGRGTEAFF.

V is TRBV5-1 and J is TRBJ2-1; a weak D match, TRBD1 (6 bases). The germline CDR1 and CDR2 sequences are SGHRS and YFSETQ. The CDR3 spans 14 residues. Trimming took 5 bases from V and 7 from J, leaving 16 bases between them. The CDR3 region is CASSPGLRGNEQFF. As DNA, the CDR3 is TGCGCCAGCAGTCCCGGACTGAGGGGGAATGAGCAGTTCTTC.

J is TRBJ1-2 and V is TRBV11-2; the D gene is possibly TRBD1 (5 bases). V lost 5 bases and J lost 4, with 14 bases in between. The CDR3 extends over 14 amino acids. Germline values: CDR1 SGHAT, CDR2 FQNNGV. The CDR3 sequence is CASSQPGTSYGYTF. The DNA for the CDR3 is TGTGCCAGCAGCCAACCCGGGACTAGCTATGGCTACACCTTC.

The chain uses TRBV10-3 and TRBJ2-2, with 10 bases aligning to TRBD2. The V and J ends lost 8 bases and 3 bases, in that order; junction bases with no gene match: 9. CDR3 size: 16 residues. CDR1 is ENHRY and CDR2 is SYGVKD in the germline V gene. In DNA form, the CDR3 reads TGTGCCATCGCTGATAGCGGGAGGTACGACACCGGGGAGCTGTTTTTT. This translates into CAIADSGRYDTGELFF.

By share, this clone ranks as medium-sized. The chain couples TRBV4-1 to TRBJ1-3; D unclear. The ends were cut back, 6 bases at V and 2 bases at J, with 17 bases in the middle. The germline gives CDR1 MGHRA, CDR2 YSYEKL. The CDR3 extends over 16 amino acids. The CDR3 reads CASRSTAGDAGNTIYF. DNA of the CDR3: TGCGCCAGCAGATCAACAGCCGGTGACGCTGGAAACACCATATATTTT.